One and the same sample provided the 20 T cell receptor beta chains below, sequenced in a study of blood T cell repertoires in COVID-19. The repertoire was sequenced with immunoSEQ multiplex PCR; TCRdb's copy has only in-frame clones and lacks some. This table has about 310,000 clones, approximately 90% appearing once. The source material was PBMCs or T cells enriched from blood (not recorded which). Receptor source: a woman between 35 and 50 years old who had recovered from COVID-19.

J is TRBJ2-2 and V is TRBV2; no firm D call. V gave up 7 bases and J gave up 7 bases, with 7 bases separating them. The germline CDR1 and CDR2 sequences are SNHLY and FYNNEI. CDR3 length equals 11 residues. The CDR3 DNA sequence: TGTGCCAGCACCTCGGGCGGGGAGCTGTTTTTT. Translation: CASTSGGELFF.

The CDR3 region has the DNA TGTGCCAGCAGTGGTAGCAACTATGGCTACACCTTC. This sequence encodes CASSGSNYGYTF. J is TRBJ1-2 and V is TRBV6-4; unclear D gene. The V gene lost 4 bases and the J gene lost 2 bases, with 5 bases spanning the gap. CDR3 size: 12 residues. Per the germline V gene, CDR1 is MRHNA and CDR2 is SNTAGT.

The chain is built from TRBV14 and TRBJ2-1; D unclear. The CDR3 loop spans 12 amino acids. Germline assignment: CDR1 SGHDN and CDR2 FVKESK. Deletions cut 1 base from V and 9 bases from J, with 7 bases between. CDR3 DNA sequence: TGTGCCAGCAGCCAAGCGGAGCCTGAGCAGTTCTTC. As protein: CASSQAEPEQFF.

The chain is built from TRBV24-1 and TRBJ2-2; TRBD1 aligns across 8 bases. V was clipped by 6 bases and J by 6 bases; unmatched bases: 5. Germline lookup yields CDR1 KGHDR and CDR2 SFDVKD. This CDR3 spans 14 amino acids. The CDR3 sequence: CATSRQGASGELFF. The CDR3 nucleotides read TGTGCCACCAGTCGGCAGGGGGCCTCCGGGGAGCTGTTTTTT.

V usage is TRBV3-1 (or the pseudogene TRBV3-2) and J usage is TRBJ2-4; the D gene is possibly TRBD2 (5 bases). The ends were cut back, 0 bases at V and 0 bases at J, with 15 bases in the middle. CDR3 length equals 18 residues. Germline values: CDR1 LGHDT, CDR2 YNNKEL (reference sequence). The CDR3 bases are TGTGCCAGCAGCCAAGATTTTAAGGGAGATCTAGCCAAAAACATTCAGTACTTC. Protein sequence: CASSQDFKGDLAKNIQYF.

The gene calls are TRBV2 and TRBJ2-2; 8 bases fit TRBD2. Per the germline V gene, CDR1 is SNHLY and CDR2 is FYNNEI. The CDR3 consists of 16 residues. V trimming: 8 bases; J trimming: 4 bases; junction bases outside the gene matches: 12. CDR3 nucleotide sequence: TGTGCCAGCTTCTTTAGGAGTGCGGGAGGCACCGGGGAGCTGTTTTTT. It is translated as CASFFRSAGGTGELFF.

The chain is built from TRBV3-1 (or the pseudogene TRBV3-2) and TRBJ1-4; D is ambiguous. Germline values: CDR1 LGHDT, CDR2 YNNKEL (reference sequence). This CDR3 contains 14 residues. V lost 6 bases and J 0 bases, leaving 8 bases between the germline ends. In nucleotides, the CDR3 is TGTGCCAGCAGTTCCTTTGCAACTAATGAAAAACTGTTTTTT. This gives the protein CASSSFATNEKLFF.

CDR3 protein: CATASQGGGAGHYNEQFF. Here the CDR3 DNA reads TGTGCCACCGCCTCACAGGGTGGCGGAGCTGGGCACTACAATGAGCAGTTCTTC. V gene TRBV19 combines with J gene TRBJ2-1; TRBD1 might be the D (6 bases). Germline CDR1 is LNHDA and CDR2 is SQIVND (reference sequence). This CDR3 region has 18 residues. V was clipped by 10 bases and J by 3 bases, with 28 bases between them. Filled out from reference TRBV19 and TRBJ2-1, the complete variable domain reads DGGITQSPKYLFRKEGQNVTLSCEQNLNHDAMYWYRQDPGQGLRLIYYSQIVNDFQKGDIAEGYSVSREKKESFPLTVTSAQKNPTAFYLCATASQGGGAGHYNEQFFGPGTRLTVL.

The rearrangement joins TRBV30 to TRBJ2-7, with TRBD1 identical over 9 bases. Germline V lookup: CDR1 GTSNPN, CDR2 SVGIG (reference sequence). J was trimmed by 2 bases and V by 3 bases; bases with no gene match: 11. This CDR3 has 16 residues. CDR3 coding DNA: TGTGCCTGGAGACACCGGGGACAGGGCAGGACCTACGAGCAGTACTTC. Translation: CAWRHRGQGRTYEQYF.

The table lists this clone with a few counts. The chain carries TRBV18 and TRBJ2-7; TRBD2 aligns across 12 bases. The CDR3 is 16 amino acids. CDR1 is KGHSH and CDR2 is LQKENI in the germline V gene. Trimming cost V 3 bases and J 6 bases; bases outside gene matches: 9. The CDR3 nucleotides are TGTGCCAGCTCACCTGCCGCTAGCGGGGGGGATGGCGAGCAGTACTTC. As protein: CASSPAASGGDGEQYF. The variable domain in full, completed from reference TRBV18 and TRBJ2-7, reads NAGVMQNPRHLVRRRGQEARLRCSPMKGHSHVYWYRQLPEEGLKFMVYLQKENIIDESGMPKERFSAEFPKEGPSILRIQQVVRGDSAAYFCASSPAASGGDGEQYFGPGTRLTVT.

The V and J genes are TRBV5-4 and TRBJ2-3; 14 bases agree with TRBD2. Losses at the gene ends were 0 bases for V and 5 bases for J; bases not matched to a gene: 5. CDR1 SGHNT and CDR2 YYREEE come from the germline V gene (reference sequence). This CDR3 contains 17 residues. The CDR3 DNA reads TGTGCCAGCAGCTTGGCGACTAGCGGGAGGGCCATAGATACGCAGTATTTT. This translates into CASSLATSGRAIDTQYF.

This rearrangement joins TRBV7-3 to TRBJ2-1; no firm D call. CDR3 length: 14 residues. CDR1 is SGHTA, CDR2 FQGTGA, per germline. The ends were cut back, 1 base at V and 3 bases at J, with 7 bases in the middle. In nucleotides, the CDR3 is TGTGCCAGCAGCTTAAATGGGCGCTACAATGAGCAGTTCTTC. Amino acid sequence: CASSLNGRYNEQFF.

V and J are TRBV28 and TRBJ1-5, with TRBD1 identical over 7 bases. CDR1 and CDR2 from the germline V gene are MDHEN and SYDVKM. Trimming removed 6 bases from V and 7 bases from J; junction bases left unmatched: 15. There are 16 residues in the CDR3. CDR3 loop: CASRPASTGLGQPQHF. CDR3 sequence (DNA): TGTGCCAGCAGACCTGCCTCGACAGGGCTTGGGCAGCCCCAGCATTTT. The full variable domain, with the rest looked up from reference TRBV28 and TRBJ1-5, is DVKVTQSSRYLVKRTGEKVFLECVQDMDHENMFWYRQDPGLGLRLIYFSYDVKMKEKGDIPEGYSVSREKKERFSLILESASTNQTSMYLCASRPASTGLGQPQHFGDGTRLSIL.

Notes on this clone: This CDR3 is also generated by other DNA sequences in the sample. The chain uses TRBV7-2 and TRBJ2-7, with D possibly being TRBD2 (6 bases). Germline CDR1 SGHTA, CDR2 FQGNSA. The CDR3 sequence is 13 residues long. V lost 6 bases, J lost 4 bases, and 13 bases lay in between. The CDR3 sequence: CASSLEEGYEQYF. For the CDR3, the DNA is TGTGCCAGCAGTCTGGAGGAGGGTTACGAGCAGTACTTC. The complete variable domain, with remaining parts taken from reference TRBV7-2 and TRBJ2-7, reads GAGVSQSPSNKVTEKGKDVELRCDPISGHTALYWYRQSLGQGLEFLIYFQGNSAPDKSGLPSDRFSAERTGGSVSTLTIQRTQQEDSAVYLCASSLEEGYEQYFGPGTRLTVT.

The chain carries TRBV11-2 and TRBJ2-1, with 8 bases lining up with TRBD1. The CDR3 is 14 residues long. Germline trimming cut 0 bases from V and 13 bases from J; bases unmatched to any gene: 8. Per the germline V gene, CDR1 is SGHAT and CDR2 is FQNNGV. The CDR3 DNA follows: TGTGCCAGCAGCTTAGAAGGACAGGGTCGTCCTCAGTTCTTC. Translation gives CASSLEGQGRPQFF.

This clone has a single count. CDR3 in DNA: TGTGCCAGCATCTTGATGACCGGGACAGCGCCTTATGGCTACACCTTC. Translating it yields CASILMTGTAPYGYTF. The chain is built from TRBV11-2 and TRBJ1-2; 7 bases align to TRBD1. The CDR3 runs to 16 residues. Germline values: CDR1 SGHAT, CDR2 FQNNGV. The V and J ends lost 7 bases and 5 bases, in that order; junction bases with no gene match: 16.

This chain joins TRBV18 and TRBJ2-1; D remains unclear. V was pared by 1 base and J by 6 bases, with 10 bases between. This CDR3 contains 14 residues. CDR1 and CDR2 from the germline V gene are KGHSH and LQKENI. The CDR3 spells CASSPQSGFNEQFF. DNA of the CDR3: TGTGCCAGCTCACCACAATCCGGGTTCAATGAGCAGTTCTTC.

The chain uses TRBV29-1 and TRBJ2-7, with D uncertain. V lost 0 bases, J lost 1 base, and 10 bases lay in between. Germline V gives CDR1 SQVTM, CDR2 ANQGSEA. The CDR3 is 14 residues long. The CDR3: CSVEDVGGSYEQYF. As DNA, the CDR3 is TGCAGCGTTGAAGATGTAGGCGGTTCCTACGAGCAGTACTTC.

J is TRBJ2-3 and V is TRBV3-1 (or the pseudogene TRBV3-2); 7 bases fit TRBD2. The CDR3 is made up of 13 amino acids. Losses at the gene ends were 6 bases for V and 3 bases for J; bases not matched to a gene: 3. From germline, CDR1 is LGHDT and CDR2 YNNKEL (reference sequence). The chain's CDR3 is CASRLGGTDTQYF. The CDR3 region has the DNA TGTGCCAGCAGGTTGGGGGGGACAGATACGCAGTATTTT.

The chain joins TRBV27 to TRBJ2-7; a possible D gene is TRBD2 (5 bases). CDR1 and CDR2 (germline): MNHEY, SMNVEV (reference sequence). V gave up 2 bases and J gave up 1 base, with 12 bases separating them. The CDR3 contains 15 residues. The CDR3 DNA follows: TGTGCCAGCAGTTTACTGCGGGTGGAATCCTACGAGCAGTACTTC. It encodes CASSLLRVESYEQYF.